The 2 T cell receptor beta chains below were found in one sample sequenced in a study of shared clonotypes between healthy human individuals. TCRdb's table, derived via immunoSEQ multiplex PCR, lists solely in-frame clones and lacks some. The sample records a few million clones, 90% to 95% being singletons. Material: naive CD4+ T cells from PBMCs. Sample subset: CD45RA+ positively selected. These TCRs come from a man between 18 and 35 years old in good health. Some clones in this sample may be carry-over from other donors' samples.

CDR3 nucleotide sequence: TGCGCCAGCAGATTTAATACCGAGAACACTGAAGCTTTCTTT. Translation gives CASRFNTENTEAFF. The chain joins TRBV5-1 to TRBJ1-1; D not certain. V lost 5 bases and J 1 base, leaving 12 bases between the germline ends. The germline CDR1 and CDR2 sequences are SGHRS and YFSETQ. The CDR3 length is 14 residues.

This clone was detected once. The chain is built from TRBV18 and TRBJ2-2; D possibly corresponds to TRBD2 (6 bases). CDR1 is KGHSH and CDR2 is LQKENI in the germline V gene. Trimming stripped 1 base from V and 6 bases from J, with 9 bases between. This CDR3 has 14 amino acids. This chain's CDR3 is CASSPLGGAGELFF. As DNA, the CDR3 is TGTGCCAGCTCACCACTGGGGGGAGCCGGGGAGCTGTTTTTT.